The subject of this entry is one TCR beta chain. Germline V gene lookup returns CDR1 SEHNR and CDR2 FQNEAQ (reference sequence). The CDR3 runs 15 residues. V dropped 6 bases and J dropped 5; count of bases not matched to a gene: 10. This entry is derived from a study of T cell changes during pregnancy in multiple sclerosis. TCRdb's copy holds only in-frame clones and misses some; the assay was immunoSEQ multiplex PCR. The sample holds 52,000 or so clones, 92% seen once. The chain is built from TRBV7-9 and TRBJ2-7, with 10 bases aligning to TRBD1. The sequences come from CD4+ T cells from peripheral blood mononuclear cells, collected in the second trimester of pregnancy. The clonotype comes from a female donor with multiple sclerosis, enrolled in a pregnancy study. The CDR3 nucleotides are TGTGCCAGCAGGACCTCCGGGACAGGGGCAAACGAGCAGTACTTC. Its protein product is CASRTSGTGANEQYF. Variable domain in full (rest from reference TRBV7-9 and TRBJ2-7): DTGVSQNPRHKITKRGQNVTFRCDPISEHNRLYWYRQTLGQGPEFLTYFQNEAQLEKSRLLSDRFSAERPKGSFSTLEIQRTEQGDSAMYLCASRTSGTGANEQYFGPGTRLTVT.